Each of the 17 T cell receptor beta chains below was sequenced from the same sample in a study of T cell changes during pregnancy in multiple sclerosis. Clones were read by immunoSEQ multiplex PCR, and TCRdb kept only the in-frame ones, dropping some. The data hold 48,000 or so clones, with over 80% observed a single time. This specimen consisted of CD4+ T cells from peripheral blood mononuclear cells, obtained in the second trimester of pregnancy. The receptors originated from a female donor in good health, enrolled as a control in a pregnancy study.

The chain carries TRBV28 and TRBJ2-1; TRBD2 matches 8 bases. The CDR3 consists of 16 residues. Germline CDR1 MDHEN, CDR2 SYDVKM. The junction had 11 bases not matched to a gene; V was cut back by 6 bases and J by 4 bases. The CDR3 coding sequence is TGTGCCAGCAGCGTAGGACGGGGGGGCAGTTACAATGAGCAGTTCTTC. Residues: CASSVGRGGSYNEQFF.

The J gene is TRBJ1-1, the V gene TRBV14; TRBD1 might be the D (5 bases). The germline V gene encodes CDR1 SGHDN and CDR2 FVKESK. Trimming removed 5 bases from V and 6 bases from J, with 10 bases in between. The CDR3 is 12 residues long. CDR3 in amino acids: CASSARGSEAFF. The CDR3 DNA follows: TGTGCCAGCAGCGCTAGGGGATCTGAAGCTTTCTTT.

This rearrangement joins TRBV7-2 to TRBJ2-7; possible D gene TRBD1, 6 bases. Trimming removed 2 bases at V and 3 bases at J, with 8 bases between. The CDR3 spans 13 residues. The germline gives CDR1 SGHTA, CDR2 FQGNSA. The CDR3 region has the DNA TGTGCCAGCAGCTTAAACAGGGACTACGAGCAGTACTTC. As protein: CASSLNRDYEQYF.

The DNA for the CDR3 is TGTGCCAGCAGCTTAACCAGCGGCTTAAACATTCAGTACTTC. Protein sequence: CASSLTSGLNIQYF. This rearrangement joins TRBV11-2 to TRBJ2-4, with a weak D call TRBD2 (5 bases). Germline CDR1 is SGHAT and CDR2 is FQNNGV. Trimming shortened V by 2 bases and J by 6 bases, and 11 bases separated the two germline ends. CDR3 length equals 14 residues.

The V gene is TRBV28, the J gene TRBJ1-2; TRBD1 might be the D (6 bases). The CDR3 totals 17 residues. The germline V gene has CDR1 MDHEN and CDR2 SYDVKM. Trimming took 4 bases from V and 0 from J, leaving 18 bases between them. CDR3 loop: CASSSSAVQGPNYGYTF. The CDR3 DNA reads TGTGCCAGCAGTTCAAGCGCGGTACAGGGCCCTAACTATGGCTACACCTTC.

The chain carries TRBV7-3 and TRBJ2-5; 7 bases match TRBD1. CDR3 size: 14 residues. V was clipped by 5 bases and J by 2 bases; unmatched bases: 5. Per germline, CDR1 SGHTA and CDR2 FQGTGA. As DNA, the CDR3 is TGTGCCAGCAGCCTGCCGGGACAGCAAGAGACCCAGTACTTC. Translation gives CASSLPGQQETQYF.

The rearrangement links TRBV14 to TRBJ2-5; maybe TRBD2 (6 bases). The CDR3 has 16 amino acids. The V end lost 1 base, the J end lost 5 bases, and 17 bases lay between the germline ends. Germline V gene data show CDR1 as SGHDN and CDR2 as FVKESK. The DNA for the CDR3 is TGTGCCAGCAGCCAAGGAGGTAGCGGCTCCGGGGAGACCCAGTACTTC. It specifies CASSQGGSGSGETQYF.

The sample holds one count of this clone. This chain links TRBV28 with TRBJ2-3; 8 bases map to TRBD2. The CDR3 runs 13 residues. Trimming took 7 bases from V and 4 from J; bases not matched to a gene: 4. Germline-derived CDR1 and CDR2 are MDHEN and SYDVKM. The DNA for the CDR3 is TGTGCCAGCACTTCGGGGGGGGCAGATACGCAGTATTTT. Protein: CASTSGGADTQYF.

Here the CDR3 DNA reads TGTGCCAGCAGCTTAGTCCGAGGCTCCTACAATGAGCAGTTCTTC. This sequence encodes CASSLVRGSYNEQFF. This sequence joins TRBV11-2 and TRBJ2-1; D unresolved. This CDR3 spans 15 amino acids. With 1 base removed from V and 0 bases from J, the gap between germline ends came to 7 bases. The germline V gene encodes CDR1 SGHAT and CDR2 FQNNGV.

V is TRBV7-2 and J is TRBJ1-4; D is undetermined. The V end lost 5 bases, the J end lost 5 bases, and 15 bases lay between the germline ends. The CDR3 extends over 15 amino acids. From germline, CDR1 is SGHTA and CDR2 FQGNSA. The CDR3 DNA sequence: TGTGCCAGCAGCCAGGCAACAGCTTTCAATGAAAAACTGTTTTTT. It is translated as CASSQATAFNEKLFF.

The rearrangement joins TRBV2 to TRBJ1-2; maybe TRBD1 (5 bases). Germline lookup yields CDR1 SNHLY and CDR2 FYNNEI. The CDR3 totals 14 residues. V dropped 2 bases and J dropped 3 bases, with 10 bases sitting between them. As DNA, the CDR3 is TGTGCCAGCAGTGAAAATCGGGGGGACTATGGCTACACCTTC. Residues: CASSENRGDYGYTF.

V gene TRBV27 combines with J gene TRBJ2-1, with D uncertain. V gave up 5 bases and J gave up 0 bases, with 17 bases separating them. The CDR3 is made up of 17 amino acids. Germline V gene data show CDR1 as MNHEY and CDR2 as SMNVEV (reference sequence). CDR3 in amino acids: CASSPYRPLSSYNEQFF. In DNA form, the CDR3 reads TGTGCCAGCAGTCCCTATCGTCCCCTGAGCTCCTACAATGAGCAGTTCTTC.

The chain combines TRBV5-1 with TRBJ2-7, with TRBD2 matching 10 bases. CDR1 and CDR2 (germline): SGHRS, YFSETQ. There are 15 residues in the CDR3. The V and J ends lost 0 bases and 11 bases, in that order; junction bases with no gene match: 11. The CDR3 loop is CASSLASGGASGKYF. The CDR3 DNA sequence: TGCGCCAGCAGCTTGGCCAGCGGGGGGGCCTCCGGAAAGTACTTC.

V is TRBV5-4 and J is TRBJ1-1; 9 bases map to TRBD1. The CDR3 loop spans 16 amino acids. The V segment lost 5 bases and the J segment 3 bases; nucleotides outside the gene matches: 11. Germline V gives CDR1 SGHNT, CDR2 YYREEE (reference sequence). Here the CDR3 DNA reads TGTGCCAGCAGTACCGGGGGACAGGGAACGGACACTGAAGCTTTCTTT. Translating gives CASSTGGQGTDTEAFF.

This clone was recorded a few times. The rearrangement uses TRBV5-1 and TRBJ1-1, with TRBD1 matching over 7 bases. V shed 4 bases, J shed 0 bases, and the junction held 0 bases outside the gene matches. This CDR3 contains 13 residues. The germline V gene has CDR1 SGHRS and CDR2 YFSETQ. The DNA for the CDR3 is TGCGCCAGCAGCGGGACAGTGAACACTGAAGCTTTCTTT. Amino acids: CASSGTVNTEAFF.

The CDR3 spells CASSYGQGNGYTF. CDR3 coding DNA: TGTGCCAGCAGTTACGGACAGGGTAATGGCTACACCTTC. The genes are TRBV7-9 and TRBJ1-2, with 8 nucleotides matching TRBD1. CDR1 is SEHNR and CDR2 is FQNEAQ in the germline V gene (reference sequence). CDR3 length equals 13 residues. After removal of 6 bases from V and 6 bases from J, the junction contained 6 bases not matched to a gene.

The chain recombines TRBV19 with TRBJ2-3, with 7 bases aligning to TRBD1. The CDR3 totals 14 residues. V lost 4 bases to trimming and J lost 7 bases; unmatched junction nucleotides: 8. CDR1 is LNHDA, CDR2 SQIVND, per germline (reference sequence). CDR3 sequence: CASSTDRVLNTQYF. CDR3 sequence (DNA): TGTGCCAGTAGTACCGACAGGGTTTTAAATACGCAGTATTTT.